This T cell receptor beta chain is drawn from a study of shared clonotypes between healthy human individuals. General observations from the study: Only blood underwent sampling, and tissue repertoires likely differ.

TCRdb keeps only in-frame clones here, not all; method: immunoSEQ multiplex PCR. This table has about 2 million clones, roughly 95% appearing once. On this clone: Its target is unknown.

Naive CD8 populations comprised CD45RO-negative cells positively selected for CCR7, excluding terminally differentiated effector memory CD45RA+ cells. The length of the CDR3 is 15 residues. V shed 1 base, J shed 5 bases, and the junction held 8 bases outside the gene matches. Germline loops: CDR1 SGHDN, CDR2 FVKESK. The receptor comes from a man between 18 and 35 years old in good health. Material for sequencing was naive CD8+ T cells sorted from blood. The V and J genes are TRBV14 and TRBJ2-7; TRBD1 agrees at 7 bases. The CDR3 is CASSQVLGTDDEQYF. The CDR3 bases are TGTGCCAGCAGCCAAGTTCTCGGGACAGACGACGAGCAGTACTTC.